This TCR beta chain comes out of a study of Graves' ophthalmopathy and Graves' hyperthyroidism. Study findings and constraints: Blood samples also showed most expanded thyroid clonotypes exceeding 0.001 frequency.

The authors amplified TCR beta CDR3 regions from RNA transcripts. The first-round RT-PCR employed HTBI primers together with the Qiagen OneStep RT-PCR kit. A multiplex PCR was then performed as the second round. TCRdb redid the calling of the multiplex PCR reads with MiXCR, one entry per CDR3 protein. The data show approximately 700,000 distinct CDR3 sequences, with more than 40% seen just once and roughly 3% held by the top ten. In germline, CDR1 is LGHNT, CDR2 FRNRAP. This CDR3 contains 14 residues. V was cut by 6 bases and J by 4 bases, with 15 bases left in between. This clonotype was seen at least ten times. What it binds is unknown.

This chain links TRBV12-5 with TRBJ1-1; possible D gene TRBD1, 6 bases. The sequence derives from an adult man with Graves' ophthalmopathy. The specimen sequenced was peripheral blood. The CDR3 is CASGSGQRGTEAFF. The CDR3 nucleotides are TGTGCTAGTGGATCCGGACAGCGCGGCACTGAAGCTTTCTTT.